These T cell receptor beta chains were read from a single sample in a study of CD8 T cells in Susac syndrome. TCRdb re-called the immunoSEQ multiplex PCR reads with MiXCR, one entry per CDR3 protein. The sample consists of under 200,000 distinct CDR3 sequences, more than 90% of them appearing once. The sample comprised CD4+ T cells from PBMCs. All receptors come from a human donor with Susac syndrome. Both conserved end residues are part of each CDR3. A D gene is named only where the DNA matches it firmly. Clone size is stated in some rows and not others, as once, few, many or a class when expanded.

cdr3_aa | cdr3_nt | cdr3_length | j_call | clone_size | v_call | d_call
CSARSLAGATDTQYF | TGCAGTGCTAGATCACTAGCGGGGGCCACAGATACGCAGTATTTT | 15 | TRBJ2-3 | - | TRBV20-1 | TRBD2
CASSLNARQPQHF | TGTGCCAGCAGCTTAAACGCTCGTCAGCCCCAGCATTTT | 13 | TRBJ1-5 | - | TRBV7-2 | -
CATSRVQGNTEAFF | TGTGCCACCAGCAGAGTACAGGGTAACACTGAAGCTTTCTTT | 14 | TRBJ1-1 | - | TRBV15 | -
CASSNEPGINEKLFF | TGTGCCAGCAGCAATGAGCCGGGGATTAATGAAAAACTGTTTTTT | 15 | TRBJ1-4 | - | TRBV7-8 | -
CASSIRSGQGVYGYTF | TGTGCCAGTAGTATTCGCTCCGGACAGGGGGTCTATGGCTACACCTTC | 16 | TRBJ1-2 | once | TRBV19 | TRBD1
CASSRSGLAVDTQYF | TGTGCCAGCAGTCGTTCTGGACTAGCTGTAGATACGCAGTATTTT | 15 | TRBJ2-3 | - | TRBV6-5 | TRBD2
CASSLAGRGYGNTEAFF | TGCGCCAGCAGCTTGGCCGGTCGAGGGTATGGGAACACTGAAGCTTTCTTT | 17 | TRBJ1-1 | - | TRBV5-1 | -
CAWTRGNTNTGELFF | TGTGCCTGGACCCGAGGAAATACGAACACCGGGGAGCTGTTTTTT | 15 | TRBJ2-2 | - | TRBV30 | -
CASSQDRSGLRPIQYF | TGCGCCAGCAGCCAAGATCGGTCCGGGCTTCGACCCATTCAGTACTTC | 16 | TRBJ2-4 | - | TRBV4-3 | -
CASSPRQGLSPLHF | TGTGCCAGCTCACCCCGACAGGGCTTATCACCCCTCCACTTT | 14 | TRBJ1-6 | - | TRBV18 | TRBD1
CASSETGYEQYF | TGTGCCAGCAGTGAAACAGGCTACGAGCAGTACTTC | 12 | TRBJ2-7 | - | TRBV25-1 | -
CASSQDSASSLAKNIQYF | TGTGCCAGCAGCCAAGATTCGGCTAGCAGTCTAGCCAAAAACATTCAGTACTTC | 18 | TRBJ2-4 | - | TRBV3-1 | -
CSVTTGNGNTEAFF | TGCAGCGTTACTACAGGGAATGGGAACACTGAAGCTTTCTTT | 14 | TRBJ1-1 | - | TRBV29-1 | -
CASSYIPGNTGELFF | TGTGCCAGCAGTTATATCCCCGGGAACACCGGGGAGCTGTTTTTT | 15 | TRBJ2-2 | once | TRBV6-5 | -
CASSLATGTGDFYGYTF | TGTGCCAGCAGTTTAGCAACAGGGACAGGAGATTTTTATGGCTACACCTTC | 17 | TRBJ1-2 | - | TRBV27 | TRBD1
CSAGQGAGKANTGELFF | TGCAGCGCCGGACAGGGGGCCGGTAAGGCGAACACCGGGGAGCTGTTTTTT | 17 | TRBJ2-2 | - | TRBV29-1 | TRBD1